This T cell receptor beta chain was sequenced in a study of T cell responses to AZD1222 COVID-19 vaccine. Study context: Second-dose timings of about 4 or about 12 weeks were pooled.

Whole-study findings and limits: Repertoires were collected only later (after the peak T cell response had occurred).

The assay was immunoSEQ multiplex PCR, and TCRdb's table has in-frame clones only and misses some. The sample contains some 150,000 clones, 70% to 90% of which appear only once. On this clone: What it binds is unknown.

This receptor was taken from an adult in good health. Source: peripheral blood, taken on day 0 of AZD1222 vaccination.

As DNA, the CDR3 is TGTGCCAGCAGACCGGGACTAGGGGATTCACCCCTCCACTTT. The encoded protein is CASRPGLGDSPLHF. The J gene is TRBJ1-6, the V gene TRBV6-6; D perhaps matches TRBD1 (5 bases). With 6 bases removed from V and 8 bases from J, the gap between germline ends came to 14 bases. The CDR3 is 14 residues long. Germline assignment: CDR1 MNHNY and CDR2 SVGAGI (reference sequence).